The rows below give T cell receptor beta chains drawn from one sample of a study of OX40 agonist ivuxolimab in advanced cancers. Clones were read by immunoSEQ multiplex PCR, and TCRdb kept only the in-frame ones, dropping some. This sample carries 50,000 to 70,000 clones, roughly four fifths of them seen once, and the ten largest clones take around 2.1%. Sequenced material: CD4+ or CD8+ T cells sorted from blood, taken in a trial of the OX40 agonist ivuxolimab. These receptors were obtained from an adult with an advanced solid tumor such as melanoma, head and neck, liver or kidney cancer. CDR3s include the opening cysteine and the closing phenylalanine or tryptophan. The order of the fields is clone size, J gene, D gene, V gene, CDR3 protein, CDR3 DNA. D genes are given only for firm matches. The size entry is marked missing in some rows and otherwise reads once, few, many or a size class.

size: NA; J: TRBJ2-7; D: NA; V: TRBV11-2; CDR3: CASSFPGNSYEQYF; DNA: TGTGCCAGCAGCTTCCCCGGGAACTCCTACGAGCAGTACTTC
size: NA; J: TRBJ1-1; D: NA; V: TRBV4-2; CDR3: CASRQGGQVEAFF; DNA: TGTGCCAGCAGACAGGGAGGTCAGGTTGAAGCTTTCTTT
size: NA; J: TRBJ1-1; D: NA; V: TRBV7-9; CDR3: CASSRTLGSGAFF; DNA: TGTGCCAGCAGTCGGACCCTCGGCAGTGGAGCTTTCTTT
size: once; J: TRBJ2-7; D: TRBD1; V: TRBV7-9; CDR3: CASSLWGQVSSYEQYF; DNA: TGTGCCAGCAGCTTATGGGGACAGGTTTCCTCCTACGAGCAGTACTTC
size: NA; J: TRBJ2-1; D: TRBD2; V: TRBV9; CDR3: CASSASGRAYNEQFF; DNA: TGTGCCAGCAGCGCCAGCGGGAGGGCCTACAATGAGCAGTTCTTC
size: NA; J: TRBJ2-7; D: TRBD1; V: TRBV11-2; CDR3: CASSFGQGGYEQYF; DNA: TGTGCCAGCAGCTTCGGACAGGGAGGCTACGAGCAGTACTTC
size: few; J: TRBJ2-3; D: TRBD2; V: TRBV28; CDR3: CASSLGGVTADTQYF; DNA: TGTGCCAGCAGTTTAGGGGGGGTGACAGCGGATACGCAGTATTTT
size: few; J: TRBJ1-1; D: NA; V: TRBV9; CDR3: CASSKRGGVNTEAFF; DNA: TGTGCCAGCAGCAAAAGGGGTGGGGTAAACACTGAAGCTTTCTTT
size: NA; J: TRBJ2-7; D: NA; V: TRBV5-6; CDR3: CASSWRGPGTYEQYF; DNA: TGTGCCAGCAGTTGGAGGGGGCCCGGGACCTACGAGCAGTACTTC
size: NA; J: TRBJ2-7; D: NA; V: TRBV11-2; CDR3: CASNKVGFAYEQYF; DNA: TGTGCCAGCAACAAAGTGGGATTTGCCTACGAGCAGTACTTC
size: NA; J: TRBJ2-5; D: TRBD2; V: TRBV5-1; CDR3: CASTVAGGLQETQYF; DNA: TGCGCCAGCACCGTAGCGGGGGGTCTACAAGAGACCCAGTACTTC
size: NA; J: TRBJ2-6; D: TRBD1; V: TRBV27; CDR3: CASSSRTGVSGANVLTF; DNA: TGTGCCAGCAGTTCACGGACAGGTGTGTCTGGGGCCAACGTCCTGACTTTC
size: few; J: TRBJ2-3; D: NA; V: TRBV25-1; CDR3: CASRKDTNTQYF; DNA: TGTGCCAGCAGGAAGGACACAAATACGCAGTATTTT
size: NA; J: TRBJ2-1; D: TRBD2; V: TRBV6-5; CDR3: CASILAGEQFF; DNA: TGTGCCAGCATTCTAGCGGGTGAGCAGTTCTTC
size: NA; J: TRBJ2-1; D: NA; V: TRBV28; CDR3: CASSDSREQFF; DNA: TGTGCCAGCAGTGACTCCCGCGAGCAGTTCTTC
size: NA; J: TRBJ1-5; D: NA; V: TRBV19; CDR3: CASTHLGRSSNQPQHF; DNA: TGTGCCAGTACACACTTAGGGCGGTCTAGCAATCAGCCCCAGCATTTT
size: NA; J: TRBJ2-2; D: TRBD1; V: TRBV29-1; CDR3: CSVGQGTGELFF; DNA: TGCAGCGTAGGACAGGGAACCGGGGAGCTGTTTTTT
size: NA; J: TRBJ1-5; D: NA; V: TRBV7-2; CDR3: CASSLGGDQPQHF; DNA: TGTGCCAGCAGCTTAGGGGGGGATCAGCCCCAGCATTTT
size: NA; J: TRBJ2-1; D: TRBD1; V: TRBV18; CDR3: CASSPTGDSYNEQFF; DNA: TGTGCCAGCTCACCGACAGGGGACTCCTACAATGAGCAGTTCTTC
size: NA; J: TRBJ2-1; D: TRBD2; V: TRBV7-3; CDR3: CASSLPLADYNEQFF; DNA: TGTGCCAGCAGCTTACCCCTAGCGGATTACAATGAGCAGTTCTTC
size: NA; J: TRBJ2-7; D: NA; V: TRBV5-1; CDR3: CASSLASQGPYEQYF; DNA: TGCGCCAGCAGCTTGGCGAGTCAGGGTCCCTACGAGCAGTACTTC
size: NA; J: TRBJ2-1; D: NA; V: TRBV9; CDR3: CASSVGPAAAYNEQFF; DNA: TGTGCCAGCAGCGTAGGGCCAGCAGCAGCATACAATGAGCAGTTCTTC
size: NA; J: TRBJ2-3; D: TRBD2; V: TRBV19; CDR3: CATGTSGRSDTQYF; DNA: TGTGCCACCGGGACTAGCGGGAGGTCAGATACGCAGTATTTT
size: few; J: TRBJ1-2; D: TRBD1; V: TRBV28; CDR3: CASKGGVYGYTF; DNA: TGTGCCAGCAAAGGGGGCGTCTATGGCTACACCTTC
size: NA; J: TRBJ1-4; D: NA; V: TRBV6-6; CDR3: CASSRNWDEKLFF; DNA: TGTGCCAGCAGCCGAAACTGGGATGAAAAACTGTTTTTT
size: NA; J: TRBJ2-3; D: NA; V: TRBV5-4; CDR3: CASSLGGEDTQYF; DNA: TGTGCCAGCAGCTTGGGGGGGGAAGATACGCAGTATTTT
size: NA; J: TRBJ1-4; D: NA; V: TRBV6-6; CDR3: CASSYIGTNEKLFF; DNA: TGTGCCAGCAGCTATATCGGAACTAATGAAAAACTGTTTTTT
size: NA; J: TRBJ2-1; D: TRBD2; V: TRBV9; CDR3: CASSVGMGEGLDEQFF; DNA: TGTGCCAGCAGCGTAGGAATGGGGGAGGGCCTCGATGAGCAGTTCTTC
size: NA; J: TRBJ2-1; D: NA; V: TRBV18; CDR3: CASSPLRGTGDNEQFF; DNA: TGTGCCAGCTCACCACTCAGGGGCACGGGCGACAATGAGCAGTTCTTC
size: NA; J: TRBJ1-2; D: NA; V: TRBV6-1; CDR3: CASSEGGTLAHGYTF; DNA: TGTGCCAGCAGTGAGGGCGGGACACTCGCCCATGGCTACACCTTC
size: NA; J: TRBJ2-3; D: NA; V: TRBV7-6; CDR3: CASSLSPPGGTDTQYF; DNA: TGTGCCAGCAGCTTATCTCCTCCGGGCGGCACAGATACGCAGTATTTT
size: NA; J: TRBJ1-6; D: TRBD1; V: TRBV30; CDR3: CAWNGQGSYSPLHF; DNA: TGTGCCTGGAATGGACAGGGTAGTTATTCACCCCTCCACTTT
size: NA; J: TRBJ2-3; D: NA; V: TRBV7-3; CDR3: CASSLKRQGGDTQYF; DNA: TGTGCCAGCAGCTTAAAGAGGCAGGGAGGTGATACGCAGTATTTT
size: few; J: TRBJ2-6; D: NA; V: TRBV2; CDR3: CASSGVGGVGANVLTF; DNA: TGTGCCAGCAGTGGGGTAGGAGGGGTCGGGGCCAACGTCCTGACTTTC
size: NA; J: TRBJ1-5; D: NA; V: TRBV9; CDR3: CASSAGGISNQPQHF; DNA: TGTGCCAGCAGCGCGGGGGGCATTAGCAATCAGCCCCAGCATTTT
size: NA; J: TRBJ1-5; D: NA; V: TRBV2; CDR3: CASSDSFNQPQHF; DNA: TGTGCCAGCAGTGACAGCTTCAATCAGCCCCAGCATTTT
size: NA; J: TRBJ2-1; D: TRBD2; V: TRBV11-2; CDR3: CASSFLTSGTVNEQFF; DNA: TGTGCCAGCAGCTTCTTAACTAGCGGGACTGTCAATGAGCAGTTCTTC
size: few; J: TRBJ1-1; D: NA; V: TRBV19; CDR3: CASSAVTGRTEAFF; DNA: TGTGCCAGCTCGGCAGTAACCGGCCGCACTGAAGCTTTCTTT
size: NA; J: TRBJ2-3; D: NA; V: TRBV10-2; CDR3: CASKASRSSMTDTQYF; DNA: TGCGCCAGCAAGGCTAGCAGGAGTTCTATGACAGATACGCAGTATTTT
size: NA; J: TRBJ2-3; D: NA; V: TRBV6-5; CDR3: CASSYSRQGLTDTQYF; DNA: TGTGCCAGCAGTTACTCGAGGCAGGGGCTCACAGATACGCAGTATTTT
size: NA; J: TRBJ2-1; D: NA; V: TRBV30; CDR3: CAWSVGAQRAFF; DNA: TGTGCCTGGAGTGTTGGGGCCCAAAGGGCGTTCTTC
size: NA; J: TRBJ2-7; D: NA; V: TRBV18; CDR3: CASSPAGYEQYF; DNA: TGTGCCAGCTCACCAGCCGGGTATGAGCAGTACTTC
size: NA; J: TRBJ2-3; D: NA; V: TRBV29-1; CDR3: CSVAFEDTQYF; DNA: TGCAGCGTCGCCTTTGAAGATACGCAGTATTTT
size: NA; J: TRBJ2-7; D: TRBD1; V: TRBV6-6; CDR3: CARCRGLRPYEQYF; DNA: TGTGCCAGATGCAGGGGGCTGAGGCCCTACGAGCAGTACTTC
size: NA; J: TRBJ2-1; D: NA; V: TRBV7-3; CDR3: CASSLGSTNEQFF; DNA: TGTGCCAGCAGCCTTGGCTCCACCAATGAGCAGTTCTTC
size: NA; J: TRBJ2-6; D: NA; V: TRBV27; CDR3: CASRTGIGSGANVLTF; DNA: TGTGCCAGCAGGACAGGCATAGGCTCTGGGGCCAACGTCCTGACTTTC
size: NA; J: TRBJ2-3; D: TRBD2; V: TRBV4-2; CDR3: CASSQETSGGFKGTQYF; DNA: TGTGCCAGCAGCCAAGAGACTAGCGGGGGGTTCAAAGGGACGCAGTATTTT
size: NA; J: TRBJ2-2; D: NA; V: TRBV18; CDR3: CASSPPGPGRTAGGELFF; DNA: TGTGCCAGCTCACCACCCGGTCCAGGCCGAACTGCGGGCGGGGAGCTGTTTTTT
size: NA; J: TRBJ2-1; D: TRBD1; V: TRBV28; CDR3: CAIQGRTYNEQFF; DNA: TGTGCCATACAGGGGCGAACCTACAATGAGCAGTTCTTC
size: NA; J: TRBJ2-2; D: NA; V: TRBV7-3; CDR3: CASSRTGSAGELFF; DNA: TGTGCCAGCAGCCGCACAGGGAGCGCCGGGGAGCTGTTTTTT
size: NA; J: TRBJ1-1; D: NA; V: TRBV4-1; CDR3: CASSREGGRDTEAFF; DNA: TGCGCCAGCAGCCGCGAGGGGGGGCGAGACACTGAAGCTTTCTTT
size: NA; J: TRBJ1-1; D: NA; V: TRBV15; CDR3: CATSRDRWQGVTLDTEAFF; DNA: TGTGCCACCAGCAGAGATCGGTGGCAGGGCGTAACCTTGGACACTGAAGCTTTCTTT
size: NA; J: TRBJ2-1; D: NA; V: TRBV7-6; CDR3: CASSLGNEQFF; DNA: TGTGCCAGCAGCTTAGGCAATGAGCAGTTCTTC